The 7 T cell receptor beta chains below were found in one sample sequenced in a study of cytomegalovirus exposure and HLA in healthy donors. Vbeta (60) and Jbeta (13) primers were used in the PCR. TCRdb's copy holds only in-frame clones and misses some; the assay was immunoSEQ multiplex PCR. The sample has over 120,000 clones, roughly 71% seen once; the top ten hold around 7%. Sequenced: PBMCs. The receptors derive from a man aged 30 to 45 in good health and CMV-seronegative.

The J gene is TRBJ2-5, the V gene TRBV2; 7 bases are shared with TRBD1. Per germline, CDR1 SNHLY and CDR2 FYNNEI. V gave up 3 bases and J gave up 9 bases; unmatched junction bases: 10. The CDR3 has 14 residues. The CDR3 bases are TGTGCCAGCAGTGAGGGGACAGCCGGCACGGCCCAGTACTTC. As protein: CASSEGTAGTAQYF.

V is TRBV6-1 and J is TRBJ1-5; tentative D call: TRBD1 (5 bases). V lost 6 bases and J 2 bases, leaving 11 bases between the germline ends. Germline V gene sequence: CDR1 MNHNS, CDR2 SASEGT. This CDR3 is 14 amino acids long. CDR3 protein: CASSPSGGNQPQHF. CDR3 sequence (DNA): TGTGCCAGCAGCCCCTCGGGGGGCAATCAGCCCCAGCATTTT.

The chain has TRBV9 and TRBJ2-7; D might be TRBD1 (5 bases). The CDR3 sequence is 14 residues long. Germline CDR1 is SGDLS and CDR2 is YYNGEE. Trimming left V 3 bases short and J 0 bases short, with 10 bases between. The CDR3 protein is CASSAQDISYEQYF. CDR3 sequence (DNA): TGTGCCAGCAGCGCACAGGATATCTCCTACGAGCAGTACTTC.

The chain carries TRBV18 and TRBJ2-1; 14 positions agree with TRBD2. The CDR3 contains 18 residues. The V segment lost 4 bases and the J segment 6 bases; nucleotides outside the gene matches: 11. CDR1 and CDR2 from the germline V gene are KGHSH and LQKENI. CDR3 coding DNA: TGTGCCAGCTCACGGGCCGGGACTAGCGGGAGTCAACGCAATGAGCAGTTCTTC. Protein: CASSRAGTSGSQRNEQFF.

V is TRBV6-1 and J is TRBJ2-3; maybe TRBD2 (7 bases). The CDR3 is made up of 16 amino acids. Germline V CDR1 and CDR2: MNHNS, SASEGT. V was clipped by 1 base and J by 0 bases, with 11 bases between them. In DNA form, the CDR3 reads TGTGCCAGCAGTGAAGTGGGGGGGCCGAGCACAGATACGCAGTATTTT. Residues: CASSEVGGPSTDTQYF.

This clone showed up just a few times. The chain couples TRBV11-3 to TRBJ2-2; perhaps TRBD1 as D (6 bases). The CDR3 is 18 amino acids. From germline, CDR1 is SGHNT and CDR2 YENEEA. V was trimmed by 1 base and J by 2 bases, leaving 17 bases between them. CDR3 sequence reads: CASSLGGPGEQNTGELFF. The CDR3 DNA reads as TGTGCCAGCAGCTTAGGGGGTCCAGGGGAACAAAACACCGGGGAGCTGTTTTTT.

The chain carries TRBV7-6 and TRBJ1-2, with D maybe TRBD1 (5 bases). The CDR3 length is 16 residues. CDR1 is SGHVS, CDR2 FNYEAQ, per germline. V was clipped by 1 base and J by 6 bases, with 18 bases between them. The CDR3 protein is CASSLEGNRPEDGYTF. The CDR3 bases are TGTGCCAGCAGCTTAGAGGGGAACCGCCCAGAGGATGGCTACACCTTC.